This is a list of T cell receptor beta chains from one sample in a study of cytomegalovirus exposure and HLA in healthy donors. Profiled with immunoSEQ multiplex PCR; TCRdb holds only in-frame clones, not every one. The sample has tens of thousands of clones; about 80% are singletons. The specimen sequenced was PBMCs. All receptors come from a human donor in good health. Each CDR3 is given with its conserved first and last residue. D genes are given only for firm matches. For some rows the clone size is stated as once, few or many, or as a class when expanded; others skip it.

>TRBV7-9|TRBJ2-5|TRBD1|NA
CASSRDRGRKKTQYF
TGTGCCAGCAGCCGTGACAGGGGAAGAAAGAAGACCCAGTACTTC
>TRBV9|TRBJ2-5|TRBD2|NA
CASSSSGGQYQETQYF
TGTGCCAGCAGTAGTAGCGGGGGTCAGTACCAAGAGACCCAGTACTTC
>TRBV6-5|TRBJ2-1|NA|NA
CASSYTEYREQFF
TGTGCCAGCAGTTACACAGAGTATCGGGAGCAGTTCTTC
>TRBV6-4|TRBJ1-6|NA|NA
CASSDSVWRGDLHF
TGTGCCAGCAGTGACTCGGTTTGGCGCGGGGATCTCCACTTT
>TRBV28|TRBJ2-7|TRBD2|NA
CASQREGVSYEQYF
TGTGCCAGCCAACGGGAGGGTGTATCCTACGAGCAGTACTTC
>TRBV7-6|TRBJ2-3|TRBD2|NA
CASSAHQLAGDTQYF
TGTGCCAGCAGCGCCCACCAACTAGCGGGAGATACGCAGTATTTT
>TRBV12-5|TRBJ1-1|NA|few
CASGLRNTEAFF
TGTGCTAGTGGTTTGCGGAACACTGAAGCTTTCTTT
>TRBV28|TRBJ2-7|TRBD1|NA
CASSSTGVRYEQYF
TGTGCCAGCAGTTCAACAGGGGTACGCTACGAGCAGTACTTC
>TRBV7-9|TRBJ1-3|TRBD1|NA
CASSLTGARNTIYF
TGTGCCAGCAGCTTAACAGGGGCCCGAAACACCATATATTTT
>TRBV19|TRBJ2-5|NA|NA
CASSIDRAGQETQYF
TGTGCCAGTAGTATAGATCGGGCAGGGCAAGAGACCCAGTACTTC
>TRBV5-1|TRBJ2-1|TRBD2|NA
CASSLTSGGNYNEQFF
TGCGCCAGCAGCTTAACTAGCGGGGGAAACTACAATGAGCAGTTCTTC
>TRBV4-3|TRBJ1-1|TRBD1|once
CASTKTWRGQVGNTEAFF
TGCGCCAGCACCAAAACGTGGAGGGGGCAAGTAGGGAACACTGAAGCTTTCTTT
>TRBV10-3|TRBJ1-1|NA|NA
CAIRIHGEDTEAFF
TGTGCCATCAGAATCCATGGGGAGGACACTGAAGCTTTCTTT
>TRBV7-6|TRBJ2-7|TRBD2|NA
CASSLAGLAGYEQYF
TGTGCCAGCAGCTTAGCCGGGCTAGCGGGCTACGAGCAGTACTTC
>TRBV5-1|TRBJ2-3|NA|once
CATGDSTDTQYF
TGCGCCACCGGGGACTCCACAGATACGCAGTATTTT
>TRBV7-2|TRBJ2-7|TRBD2|NA
CASSLVAGGPVEQYF
TGTGCCAGCAGCTTAGTAGCGGGGGGGCCGGTCGAGCAGTACTTC
>TRBV20-1|TRBJ1-1|NA|NA
CSARRLQAFF
TGCAGTGCCCGCCGACTACAGGCTTTCTTT
>TRBV5-1|TRBJ1-1|TRBD1|few
CASRSSDRGTEAFF
TGCGCCAGCAGGAGCTCGGACAGGGGAACTGAAGCTTTCTTT
>TRBV19|TRBJ2-2|NA|NA
CASSIEGLGFGNTGELFF
TGTGCCAGTAGTATAGAGGGGCTTGGGTTTGGGAACACCGGGGAGCTGTTTTTT
>TRBV7-2|TRBJ2-7|NA|NA
CASSPGTPEQYF
TGTGCCAGCAGCCCCGGGACTCCTGAGCAGTACTTC
>TRBV5-4|TRBJ1-1|TRBD1|few
CASSFRGQGLMNTEAFF
TGTGCCAGCAGCTTCCGGGGACAGGGGCTAATGAACACTGAAGCTTTCTTT
>TRBV5-8|TRBJ2-5|NA|NA
CASTSQQTRQETQYF
TGTGCCAGCACCAGTCAACAGACGAGACAAGAGACCCAGTACTTC
>TRBV7-9|TRBJ2-2|TRBD1|NA
CASSLFRGLDTGELFF
TGTGCCAGCAGCTTGTTCAGGGGGCTCGACACCGGGGAGCTGTTTTTT
>TRBV7-8|TRBJ2-7|TRBD1|NA
CASSQGVSYEQYF
TGTGCCAGCAGCCAGGGGGTCTCCTACGAGCAGTACTTC
>TRBV28|TRBJ2-7|TRBD2|NA
CASSLSRRGSAYEQYF
TGTGCCAGCAGTCTTAGTCGTCGCGGGAGCGCATACGAGCAGTACTTC
>TRBV28|TRBJ2-1|NA|once
CASRFRADHNEQFF
TGTGCCAGCAGGTTCAGGGCGGATCACAATGAGCAGTTCTTC
>TRBV6-5|TRBJ2-1|TRBD2|NA
CASSYYRGGTYNEQFF
TGTGCCAGCAGTTACTATCGGGGGGGGACCTACAATGAGCAGTTCTTC
>TRBV15|TRBJ1-6|NA|few
CATSVSYNSPLHF
TGTGCGACTTCAGTCTCCTATAATTCACCCCTCCACTTT
>TRBV14|TRBJ2-1|NA|NA
CASSVNNEQFF
TGTGCCAGCAGCGTAAACAATGAGCAGTTCTTC
>TRBV27|TRBJ2-3|TRBD2|few
CASSNPGLYHTQYF
TGTGCCAGCAGTAATCCGGGACTATACCATACGCAGTATTTT
>TRBV4-3|TRBJ2-1|NA|medium-sized
CASSQDFAGWNEQFF
TGCGCCAGCAGCCAAGACTTTGCGGGGTGGAATGAGCAGTTCTTC
>TRBV19|TRBJ1-1|NA|NA
CASSIPGVTTEAFF
TGTGCCAGTAGTATACCCGGGGTTACCACTGAAGCTTTCTTT
>TRBV28|TRBJ1-3|TRBD1|NA
CASSFWTGSSGNTIYF
TGTGCCAGCAGTTTCTGGACAGGAAGCTCTGGAAACACCATATATTTT
>TRBV29-1|TRBJ1-2|TRBD1|NA
CSVRQGVGGYGYTF
TGCAGCGTACGACAGGGAGTAGGTGGATATGGCTACACCTTC
>TRBV19|TRBJ1-2|TRBD1|NA
CARNRGNGYTF
TGTGCCAGAAACAGGGGTAATGGCTACACCTTC
>TRBV11-2|TRBJ2-1|TRBD2|NA
CASSLGRGATYNEQFF
TGTGCCAGCAGCTTGGGGCGGGGGGCAACCTACAATGAGCAGTTCTTC
>TRBV27|TRBJ2-3|NA|NA
CASSLSRGDTQYF
TGTGCCAGCAGTTTATCTCGCGGAGATACGCAGTATTTT
>TRBV7-9|TRBJ2-1|TRBD2|NA
CASSPSGLAGGYNEQFF
TGTGCCAGCAGCCCAAGTGGACTAGCGGGAGGCTACAATGAGCAGTTCTTC
>TRBV5-6|TRBJ2-7|NA|few
CASSSPGRGGSYEQYF
TGTGCCAGCAGCTCCCCGGGTAGGGGCGGATCCTACGAGCAGTACTTC
>TRBV6-5|TRBJ2-1|NA|NA
CASSYMGYTDNEQFF
TGTGCCAGCAGTTATATGGGTTATACAGACAATGAGCAGTTCTTC
>TRBV28|TRBJ2-1|TRBD1|NA
CASSLPLQGEQFF
TGTGCCAGCAGCCTCCCCCTACAGGGGGAGCAGTTCTTC